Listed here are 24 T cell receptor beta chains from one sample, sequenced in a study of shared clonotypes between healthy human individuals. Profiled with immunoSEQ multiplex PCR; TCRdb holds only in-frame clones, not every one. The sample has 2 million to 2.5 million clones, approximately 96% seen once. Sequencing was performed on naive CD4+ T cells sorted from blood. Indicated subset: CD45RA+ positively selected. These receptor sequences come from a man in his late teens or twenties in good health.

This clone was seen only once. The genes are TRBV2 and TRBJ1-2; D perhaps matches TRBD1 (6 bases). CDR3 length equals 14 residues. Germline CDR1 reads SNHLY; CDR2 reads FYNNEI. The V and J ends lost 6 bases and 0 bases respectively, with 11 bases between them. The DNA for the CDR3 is TGTGCCAGCAGAGGACAGAATACTAACTATGGCTACACCTTC. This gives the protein CASRGQNTNYGYTF.

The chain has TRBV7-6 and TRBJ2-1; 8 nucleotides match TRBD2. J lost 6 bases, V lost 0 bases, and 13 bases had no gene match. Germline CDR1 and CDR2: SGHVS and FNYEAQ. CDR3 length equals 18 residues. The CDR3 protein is CASSLALGGSAGGNEQFF. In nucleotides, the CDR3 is TGTGCCAGCAGCTTAGCTCTTGGCGGTTCGGCGGGGGGCAATGAGCAGTTCTTC. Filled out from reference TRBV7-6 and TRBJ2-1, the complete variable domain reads GAGVSQSPRYKVTKRGQDVALRCDPISGHVSLYWYRQALGQGPEFLTYFNYEAQQDKSGLPNDRFSAERPEGSISTLTIQRTEQRDSAMYRCASSLALGGSAGGNEQFFGPGTRLTVL.

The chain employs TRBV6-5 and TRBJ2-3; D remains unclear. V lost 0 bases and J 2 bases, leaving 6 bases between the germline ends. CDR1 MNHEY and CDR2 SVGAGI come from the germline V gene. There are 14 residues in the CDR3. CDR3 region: CASSYSVLTDTQYF. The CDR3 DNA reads TGTGCCAGCAGTTACTCGGTCCTCACAGATACGCAGTATTTT.

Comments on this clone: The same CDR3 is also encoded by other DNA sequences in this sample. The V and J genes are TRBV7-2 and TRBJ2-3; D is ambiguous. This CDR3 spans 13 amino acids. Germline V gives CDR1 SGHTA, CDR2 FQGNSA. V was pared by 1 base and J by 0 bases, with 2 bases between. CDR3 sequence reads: CASSLVSTDTQYF. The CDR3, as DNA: TGTGCCAGCAGCTTAGTAAGCACAGATACGCAGTATTTT.

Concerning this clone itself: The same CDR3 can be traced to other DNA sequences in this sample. Here the CDR3 reads CASSPGTGEQYF. DNA of the CDR3: TGTGCCAGCAGCCCGGGGACGGGCGAGCAGTACTTC. The chain uses TRBV11-3 and TRBJ2-7; D possibly matches TRBD1 or TRBD2 (5 bases each). Per germline, CDR1 SGHNT and CDR2 YENEEA. Trimming took off 5 bases at V and 6 bases at J, with 11 bases between the two ends. This CDR3 has 12 residues.

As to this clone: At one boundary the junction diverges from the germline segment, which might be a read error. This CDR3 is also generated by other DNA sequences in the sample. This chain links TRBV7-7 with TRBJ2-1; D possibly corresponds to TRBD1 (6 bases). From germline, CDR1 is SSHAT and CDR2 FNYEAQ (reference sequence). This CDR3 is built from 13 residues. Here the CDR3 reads CASSTDRYNEQFF. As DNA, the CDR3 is TGTGCTAGCAGCACGGACAGATACAATGAGCAGTTCTTC.

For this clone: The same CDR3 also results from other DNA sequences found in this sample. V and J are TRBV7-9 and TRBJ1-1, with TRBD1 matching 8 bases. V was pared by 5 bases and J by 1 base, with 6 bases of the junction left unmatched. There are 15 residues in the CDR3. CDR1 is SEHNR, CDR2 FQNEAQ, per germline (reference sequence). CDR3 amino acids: CASSPRTGPNTEAFF. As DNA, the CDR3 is TGTGCCAGCAGCCCCCGGACAGGGCCGAACACTGAAGCTTTCTTT.

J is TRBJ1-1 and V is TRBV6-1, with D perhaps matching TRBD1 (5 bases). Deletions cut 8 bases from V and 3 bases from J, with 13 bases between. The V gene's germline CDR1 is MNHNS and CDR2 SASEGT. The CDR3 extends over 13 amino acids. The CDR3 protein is CASLQGRDTEAFF. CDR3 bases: TGTGCCAGCCTCCAGGGAAGGGACACTGAAGCTTTCTTT.

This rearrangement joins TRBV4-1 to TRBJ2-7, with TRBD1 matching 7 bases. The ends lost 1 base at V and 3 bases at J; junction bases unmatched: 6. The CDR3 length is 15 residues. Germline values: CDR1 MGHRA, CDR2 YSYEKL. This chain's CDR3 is CASSQGGGLIYEQYF. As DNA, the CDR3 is TGCGCCAGCAGCCAAGGAGGGGGCTTGATCTACGAGCAGTACTTC.

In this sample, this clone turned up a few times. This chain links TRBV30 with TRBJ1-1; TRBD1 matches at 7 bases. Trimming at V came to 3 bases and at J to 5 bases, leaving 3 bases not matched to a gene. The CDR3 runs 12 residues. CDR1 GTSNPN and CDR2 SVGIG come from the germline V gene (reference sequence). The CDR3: CAWRTGKTEAFF. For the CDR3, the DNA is TGTGCCTGGAGGACAGGGAAGACTGAAGCTTTCTTT.

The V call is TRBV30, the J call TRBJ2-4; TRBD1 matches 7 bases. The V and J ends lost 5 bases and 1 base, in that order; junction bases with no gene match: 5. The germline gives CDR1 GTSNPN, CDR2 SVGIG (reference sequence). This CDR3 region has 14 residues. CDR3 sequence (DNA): TGTGCCTGGGTTCCGGGACAGGCCAAAAACATTCAGTACTTC. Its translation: CAWVPGQAKNIQYF.

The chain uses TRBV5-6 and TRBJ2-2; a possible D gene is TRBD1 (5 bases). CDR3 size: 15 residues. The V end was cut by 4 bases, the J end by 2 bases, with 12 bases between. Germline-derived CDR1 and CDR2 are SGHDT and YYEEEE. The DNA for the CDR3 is TGTGCCAGCAGCCGAGACAGAACTAACACCGGGGAGCTGTTTTTT. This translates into CASSRDRTNTGELFF.

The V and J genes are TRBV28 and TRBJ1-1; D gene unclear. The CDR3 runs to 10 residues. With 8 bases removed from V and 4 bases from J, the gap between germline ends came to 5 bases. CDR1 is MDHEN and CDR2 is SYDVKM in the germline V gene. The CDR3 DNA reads TGTGCCAGCGGTCGCACTGAAGCTTTCTTT. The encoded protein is CASGRTEAFF.

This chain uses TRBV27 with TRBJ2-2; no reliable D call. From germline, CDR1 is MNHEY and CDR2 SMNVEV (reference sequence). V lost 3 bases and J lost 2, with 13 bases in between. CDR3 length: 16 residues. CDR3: CASSFSRTVNTGELFF. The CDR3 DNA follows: TGTGCCAGCAGTTTTTCCAGAACAGTAAACACCGGGGAGCTGTTTTTT.

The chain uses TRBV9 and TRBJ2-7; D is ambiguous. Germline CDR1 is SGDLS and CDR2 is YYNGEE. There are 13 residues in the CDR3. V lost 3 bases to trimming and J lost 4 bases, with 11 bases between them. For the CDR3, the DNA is TGTGCCAGCAGCGAGGCAGAACTTTACGAGCAGTACTTC. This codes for CASSEAELYEQYF.

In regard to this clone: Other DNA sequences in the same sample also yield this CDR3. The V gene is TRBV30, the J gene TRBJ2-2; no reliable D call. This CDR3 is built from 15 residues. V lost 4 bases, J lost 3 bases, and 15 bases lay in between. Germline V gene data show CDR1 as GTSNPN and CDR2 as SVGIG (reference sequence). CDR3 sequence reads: CAWTVQHPYTGELFF. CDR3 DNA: TGTGCCTGGACCGTCCAGCATCCATACACCGGGGAGCTGTTTTTT.

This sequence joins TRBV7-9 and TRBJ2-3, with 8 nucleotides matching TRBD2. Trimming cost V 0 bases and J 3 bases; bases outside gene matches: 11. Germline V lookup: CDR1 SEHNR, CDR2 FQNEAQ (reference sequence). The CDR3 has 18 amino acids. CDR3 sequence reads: CASSLALSGGGTTDTQYF. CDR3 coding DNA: TGTGCCAGCAGCTTAGCCTTGTCTGGCGGGGGGACGACAGATACGCAGTATTTT.

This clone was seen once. In nucleotides, the CDR3 is TGTGCCAGCAGTTTGGACGGTTACAATGAGCAGTTCTTC. It yields the protein CASSLDGYNEQFF. The gene calls are TRBV28 and TRBJ2-1; D ambiguous. V dropped 3 bases and J dropped 4 bases, with 7 bases sitting between them. Per germline, CDR1 MDHEN and CDR2 SYDVKM. CDR3 length: 13 residues.

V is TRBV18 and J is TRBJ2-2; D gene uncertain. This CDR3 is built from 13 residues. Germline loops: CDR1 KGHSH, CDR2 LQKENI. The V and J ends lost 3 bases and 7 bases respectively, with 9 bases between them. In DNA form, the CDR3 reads TGTGCCAGCTCACCGTTGGGAAGCGGGGAGCTGTTTTTT. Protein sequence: CASSPLGSGELFF.

This chain's CDR3 is CASSPGGGGYNEQFF. The CDR3 nucleotides are TGCGCCAGCAGCCCTGGGGGCGGGGGTTACAATGAGCAGTTCTTC. J is TRBJ2-1 and V is TRBV5-1; TRBD2 might be the D (7 bases). The CDR3 is made up of 15 amino acids. The V end was cut by 4 bases, the J end by 4 bases, with 15 bases between. Germline V gene data show CDR1 as SGHRS and CDR2 as YFSETQ.

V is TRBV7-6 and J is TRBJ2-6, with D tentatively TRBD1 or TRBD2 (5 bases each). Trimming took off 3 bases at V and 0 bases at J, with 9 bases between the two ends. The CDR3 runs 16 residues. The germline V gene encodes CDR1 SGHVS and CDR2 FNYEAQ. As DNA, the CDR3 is TGTGCCAGCAGCTTGGGACCGCACTCTGGGGCCAACGTCCTGACTTTC. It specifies CASSLGPHSGANVLTF.

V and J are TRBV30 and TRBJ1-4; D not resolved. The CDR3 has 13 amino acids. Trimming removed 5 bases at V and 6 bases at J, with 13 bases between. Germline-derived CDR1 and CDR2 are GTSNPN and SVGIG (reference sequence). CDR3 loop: CAWGRNDDEKLFF. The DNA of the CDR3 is TGTGCCTGGGGGCGAAACGATGATGAAAAACTGTTTTTT. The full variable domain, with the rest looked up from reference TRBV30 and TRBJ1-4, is SQTIHQWPATLVQPVGSPLSLECTVEGTSNPNLYWYRQAAGRGLQLLFYSVGIGQISSEVPQNLSASRPQDRQFILSSKKLLLSDSGFYLCAWGRNDDEKLFFGSGTQLSVL.

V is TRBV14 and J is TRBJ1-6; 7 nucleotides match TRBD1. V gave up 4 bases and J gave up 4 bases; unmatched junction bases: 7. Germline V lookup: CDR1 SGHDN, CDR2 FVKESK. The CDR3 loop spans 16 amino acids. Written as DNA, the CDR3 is TGTGCCAGCAGCCCGAGCGGGACAGCGTATAATTCACCCCTCCACTTT. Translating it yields CASSPSGTAYNSPLHF. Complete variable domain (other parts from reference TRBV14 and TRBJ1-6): EAGVTQFPSHSVIEKGQTVTLRCDPISGHDNLYWYRRVMGKEIKFLLHFVKESKQDESGMPNNRFLAERTGGTYSTLKVQPAELEDSGVYFCASSPSGTAYNSPLHFGNGTRLTVT.

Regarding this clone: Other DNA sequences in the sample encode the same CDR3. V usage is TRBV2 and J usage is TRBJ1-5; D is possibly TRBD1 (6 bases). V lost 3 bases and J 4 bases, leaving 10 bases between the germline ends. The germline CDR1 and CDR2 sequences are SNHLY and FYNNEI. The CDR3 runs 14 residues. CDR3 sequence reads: CASSDRGGNQPQHF. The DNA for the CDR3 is TGTGCCAGCAGTGACAGGGGAGGGAATCAGCCCCAGCATTTT.